This record looks at one TCR beta chain sequence and its context. Antigen specificity is unknown. This specimen comes from a study of OX40 agonist ivuxolimab in advanced cancers. Study at large: Three patients had partial responses: one hepatocellular carcinoma, two cutaneous melanoma.

Notes on the study in general: The 0.1-3.0 mg/kg partial responders had among the lowest clonal expansion.

Clones were sequenced by immunoSEQ multiplex PCR, and TCRdb holds only the in-frame ones, with some missing. The top ten hold roughly 2.1% of the sample, which has tens of thousands of clones, approximately 88% seen once. The V gene lost 3 bases and the J gene lost 1 base, with 16 bases spanning the gap. CDR3 length: 16 amino acids. The V gene's germline CDR1 is SGDLS and CDR2 YYNGEE. The TCR sequence derives from an adult with an advanced solid tumor such as melanoma, head and neck, liver or kidney cancer. Sequenced here: CD4+ or CD8+ T cells sorted from blood, sampled in a trial of the OX40 agonist ivuxolimab. The chain recombines TRBV9 with TRBJ1-1; D is ambiguous. CDR3 loop: CASSAQPHGQNTEAFF. DNA of the CDR3: TGTGCCAGCAGCGCCCAACCACACGGCCAGAACACTGAAGCTTTCTTT.